The 10 T cell receptor beta chains below all came from one sample that was sequenced in a study of blood T cells in healthy people across ages. Sample-barcoded 5' priming and a J-beta primer mix drove a second PCR of about 6 to 12 cycles. TCRdb reprocessed the 5' RACE reads with MiXCR, giving one entry per CDR3 protein. The profile covers over 1,200,000 distinct CDR3 sequences, with roughly 59% appearing a single time and 6.5% to 8.5% taken by the ten largest. Sequencing input: blood. The receptors stem from a man between 18 and 29 years old in good health.

The chain has TRBV29-1 and TRBJ2-1; weak D call: TRBD2 (6 bases). The CDR3 consists of 16 residues. In germline, CDR1 is SQVTM, CDR2 ANQGSEA. V dropped 6 bases and J dropped 5 bases, with 23 bases sitting between them. The CDR3 loop is CSVLRGQTLVDNEQFF. The DNA of the CDR3 is TGCAGCGTCTTGCGGGGCCAGACCCTGGTAGACAATGAGCAGTTCTTC.

V and J are TRBV4-1 and TRBJ2-7; TRBD2 agrees at 7 bases. The germline CDR1 and CDR2 sequences are MGHRA and YSYEKL. Trimming cost V 2 bases and J 0 bases; bases outside gene matches: 10. The CDR3 runs to 17 residues. The DNA for the CDR3 is TGCGCCAGCAGCCAAAAAGCGGGGACTGGTTTCTCCTACGAGCAGTACTTC. This sequence encodes CASSQKAGTGFSYEQYF.

The chain combines TRBV7-9 with TRBJ2-7; weak D call: TRBD1 (6 bases). Germline CDR1 and CDR2: SEHNR and FQNEAQ (reference sequence). The CDR3 is made up of 14 amino acids. V lost 5 bases and J lost 3, with 14 bases in between. CDR3 residues: CASSIGQTRYEQYF. CDR3 nucleotide sequence: TGTGCCAGCAGCATAGGACAGACCCGCTACGAGCAGTACTTC. Drawing the rest from reference TRBV7-9 and TRBJ2-7, the complete variable domain is DTGVSQNPRHKITKRGQNVTFRCDPISEHNRLYWYRQTLGQGPEFLTYFQNEAQLEKSRLLSDRFSAERPKGSFSTLEIQRTEQGDSAMYLCASSIGQTRYEQYFGPGTRLTVT.

The rearrangement joins TRBV10-1 to TRBJ2-7, with TRBD2 matching over 9 bases. The closer fit of TRBJ2-5 to the DNA end suggests the J call may be wrong. The length of the CDR3 is 16 residues. Germline assignment: CDR1 WNHNN and CDR2 SYGVQD (reference sequence). The DNA of the CDR3 is TGCGCCAGCAGTGAGTCGTCGGCGGGAGGGCTAGAGACCCAGTACTTC. Translated, it gives CASSESSAGGLETQYF.

This chain links TRBV20-1 with TRBJ1-5; possibly TRBD1 for D (5 bases). CDR1 and CDR2 from the germline V gene are DFQATT and SNEGSKA (reference sequence). The ends were cut back, 5 bases at V and 7 bases at J, with 12 bases in the middle. This CDR3 spans 12 amino acids. CDR3 DNA sequence: TGCAGTGCTCTGAGGGGAACCCAGCCCCAGCATTTT. Protein: CSALRGTQPQHF.

The CDR3 loop reads CASSPLGGEETQYF. The CDR3 DNA sequence: TGCGCCAGCAGCCCCCTTGGGGGCGAAGAGACCCAGTACTTC. The chain has TRBV4-1 and TRBJ2-5, with D maybe TRBD1 (6 bases). V dropped 4 bases and J dropped 3 bases, with 12 bases sitting between them. The CDR3 runs 14 residues. Looked up from germline, CDR1 is MGHRA and CDR2 is YSYEKL.

V usage is TRBV9 and J usage is TRBJ2-7; 9 nucleotides agree with TRBD2. With V trimmed by 3 bases and J by 1 base, 8 bases remained unmatched. This CDR3 has 16 amino acids. CDR1 is SGDLS and CDR2 is YYNGEE in the germline V gene. CDR3 nucleotides: TGTGCCAGCAGCGCCGCTAGCGGGGATAATTCCTACGAGCAGTACTTC. It encodes CASSAASGDNSYEQYF.

This clonotype came up a few times. V gene TRBV4-1 combines with J gene TRBJ2-7; 7 bases are a match to TRBD1. In germline, CDR1 is MGHRA, CDR2 YSYEKL. V shed 3 bases and J 0 bases; nucleotides not matched to a gene: 8. This CDR3 has 16 residues. The CDR3 DNA sequence: TGCGCCAGCAGCCATAATCCGGGACAGCTCTCCTACGAGCAGTACTTC. Translation: CASSHNPGQLSYEQYF.

The gene calls are TRBV7-8 and TRBJ2-3; D remains ambiguous. The V and J ends lost 5 bases and 4 bases respectively, with 10 bases between them. Germline V CDR1 and CDR2: SGHVS, FQNEAQ. The CDR3 totals 13 residues. CDR3 in amino acids: CASSHQAPDTQYF. CDR3 bases: TGTGCCAGCAGCCACCAGGCCCCAGATACGCAGTATTTT. The full variable domain, completed using reference TRBV7-8 and TRBJ2-3, is GAGVSQSPRYKVAKRGQDVALRCDPISGHVSLFWYQQALGQGPEFLTYFQNEAQLDKSGLPSDRFFAERPEGSVSTLKIQRTQQEDSAVYLCASSHQAPDTQYFGPGTRLTVL.

The V gene is TRBV4-3, the J gene TRBJ2-3; 8 positions agree with TRBD1. The CDR3 has 16 amino acids. Per the germline V gene, CDR1 is LGHNA and CDR2 is YSLEER. J was trimmed by 2 bases and V by 0 bases; bases with no gene match: 4. The CDR3 DNA is TGCGCCAGCAGCCAAGACGGGACAGGACCCACAGATACGCAGTATTTT. It specifies CASSQDGTGPTDTQYF.